Below, one T cell receptor beta chain is given with its context. Its antigen is currently unknown. The sample is drawn from a study of T cell responses to AZD1222 COVID-19 vaccine. Study-wide results and caveats: There were vaccine-associated CD4 TCRs across spike, dominant at 160-218 and 743-854.

Repertoires were generated with immunoSEQ multiplex PCR, while TCRdb's copy carries only in-frame clones and drops some. Of tens of thousands of clones in the sample, approximately 90% are singletons; the top ten hold 4.9%. This CDR3 is built from 15 residues. The V gene's germline CDR1 is MRHNA and CDR2 SNTAGT. V was clipped by 4 bases and J by 7 bases; unmatched bases: 8. This clonotype was obtained from an adult in good health. The rearrangement joins TRBV6-4 to TRBJ2-1, with 9 bases aligning to TRBD2. The input for sequencing was peripheral blood, taken on day 0 of AZD1222 vaccination. Here the CDR3 DNA reads TGTGCCAGCAGTGTCACCGGGACTAGCTCTAATGAGCAGTTCTTC. Translated, it gives CASSVTGTSSNEQFF.